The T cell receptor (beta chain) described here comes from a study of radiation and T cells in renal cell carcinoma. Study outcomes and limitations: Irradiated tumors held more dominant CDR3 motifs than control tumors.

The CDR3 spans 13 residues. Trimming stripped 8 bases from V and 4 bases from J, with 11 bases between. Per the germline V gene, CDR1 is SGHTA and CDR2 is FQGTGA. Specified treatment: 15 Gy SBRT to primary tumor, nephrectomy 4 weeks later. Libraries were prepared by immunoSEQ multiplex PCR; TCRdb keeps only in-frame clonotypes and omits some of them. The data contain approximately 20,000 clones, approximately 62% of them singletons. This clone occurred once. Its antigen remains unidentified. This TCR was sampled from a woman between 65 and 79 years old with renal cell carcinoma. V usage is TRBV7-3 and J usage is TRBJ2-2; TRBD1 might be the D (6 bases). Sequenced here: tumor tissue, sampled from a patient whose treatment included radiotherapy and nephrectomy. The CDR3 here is CASGQGPTGELFF. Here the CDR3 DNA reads TGTGCCAGCGGCCAGGGGCCCACCGGGGAGCTGTTTTTT.